Listed below are T cell receptor beta chains from one sample, sequenced in a study of cytomegalovirus exposure and HLA in healthy donors. Profiling relied on immunoSEQ multiplex PCR, and the TCRdb table lists in-frame clones only, not all of them. The sample consists of around 130,000 clones, about 80% of them appearing once. Sequenced sample: PBMCs. These receptors were obtained from a human donor in good health. Both conserved end residues are part of each CDR3. Fields, in order: D gene, V gene, J gene, clone size, CDR3 protein, CDR3 DNA. A D gene is named only where the DNA matches it firmly. Part of the rows lack a size; the others show once, few, many or a class for expanded clones.

-	TRBV27	TRBJ2-2	-	CASSLLNTGELFF	TGTGCCAGCAGTTTATTAAACACCGGGGAGCTGTTTTTT
-	TRBV5-4	TRBJ1-6	-	CASSLGQSSSPLHF	TGTGCCAGCAGCTTAGGACAGTCTTCGTCACCCCTCCACTTT
-	TRBV5-1	TRBJ2-3	-	CASSPRGAPADTQYF	TGCGCCAGCAGCCCTCGGGGTGCCCCGGCGGATACGCAGTATTTT
-	TRBV6-6	TRBJ1-5	-	CASSYSPGAAQPQHF	TGTGCCAGCAGTTACTCTCCGGGAGCCGCTCAGCCCCAGCATTTT
-	TRBV9	TRBJ2-6	-	CASSVGVGAGANVLTF	TGTGCCAGCAGCGTAGGGGTAGGGGCTGGGGCCAACGTCCTGACTTTC
-	TRBV5-1	TRBJ1-1	few	CASSSKGENTEAFF	TGCGCCAGCAGCTCCAAGGGGGAGAACACTGAAGCTTTCTTT
TRBD1	TRBV28	TRBJ2-5	-	CASSFPTQQGDQETQYF	TGTGCCAGCAGTTTTCCCACTCAACAGGGGGACCAAGAGACCCAGTACTTC
-	TRBV14	TRBJ1-1	-	CASSPYGGLAAFF	TGTGCCAGCAGCCCATACGGGGGGCTGGCGGCTTTCTTT
TRBD2	TRBV5-6	TRBJ2-1	few	CASTSLADPYNEQFF	TGTGCCAGCACTTCCCTAGCGGATCCCTACAATGAGCAGTTCTTC
TRBD1	TRBV11-3	TRBJ2-7	-	CASSLGQGGEQYF	TGTGCCAGCAGCTTAGGACAGGGCGGAGAGCAGTACTTC
-	TRBV28	TRBJ1-2	few	CASSSPSNYGYTF	TGTGCCAGCAGTTCCCCTTCTAACTATGGCTACACCTTC
-	TRBV19	TRBJ1-1	-	CASSIGGGTEAFF	TGTGCCAGTAGTATAGGAGGGGGCACTGAAGCTTTCTTT
-	TRBV4-1	TRBJ1-2	-	CASSQGEFNYGYTF	TGCGCCAGCAGCCAAGGGGAGTTTAACTATGGCTACACCTTC
-	TRBV7-8	TRBJ1-3	-	CASSPLRVSGNTIYF	TGTGCCAGCAGCCCCCTTCGAGTCTCTGGAAACACCATATATTTT
-	TRBV2	TRBJ2-3	once	CALKGDTDTQYF	TGTGCCCTCAAGGGGGACACAGATACGCAGTATTTT
-	TRBV2	TRBJ2-7	-	CASSDRAYEQYF	TGTGCCAGCAGTGACAGGGCTTACGAGCAGTACTTC
-	TRBV5-6	TRBJ1-1	few	CASSFSLQGNTEAFF	TGTGCCAGCAGCTTTTCCTTACAGGGGAACACTGAAGCTTTCTTT
TRBD2	TRBV7-9	TRBJ2-7	-	CAGGDFSGEQYF	TGTGCCGGGGGGGACTTTTCAGGGGAGCAGTACTTC
-	TRBV12-5	TRBJ2-1	-	CASGLHPGIEQFF	TGTGCTAGTGGTTTGCATCCGGGAATAGAGCAGTTCTTC
-	TRBV6-1	TRBJ1-2	-	CASSPRSGNYGYTF	TGTGCCAGCAGCCCCAGGTCGGGGAACTATGGCTACACCTTC
-	TRBV2	TRBJ2-2	-	CASSELGGTGELFF	TGTGCCAGCAGTGAATTAGGCGGCACCGGGGAGCTGTTTTTT
TRBD2	TRBV2	TRBJ2-3	-	CASSVWRGGGDTQYF	TGTGCCAGCAGTGTATGGCGGGGGGGCGGAGATACGCAGTATTTT